This T cell receptor (beta chain) was sequenced during a study of T cells in Graves' hyperthyroidism and ophthalmopathy. On this clonotype itself: One base away lies a much larger clone, so this may be a sequencing read error.

CDR3 length equals 18 residues. V was pared by 0 bases and J by 4 bases, with 10 bases of the junction left unmatched. Germline V gives CDR1 DFQATT, CDR2 SNEGSKA (reference sequence). TCR beta CDR3 regions were amplified from RNA. The HTBI primer set drove a first-round RT-PCR of the TCR CDR3. TCRdb recomputed calls from the multiplex PCR reads with MiXCR, one row per CDR3 protein. The sample has 300,000 to 500,000 distinct CDR3 sequences; roughly 13% are singletons. Sample: blood. The chain carries TRBV20-1 and TRBJ2-2, with 11 bases that match TRBD2. This receptor was identified in a man aged 50 or older with Graves' ophthalmopathy. The CDR3 here is CSARDRLAGGWSTGELFF. The CDR3 bases are TGCAGTGCTAGAGATCGGCTAGCGGGAGGCTGGAGCACCGGGGAGCTGTTTTTT.